Listed below are T cell receptor beta chains from one sample, sequenced in a study of blood T cell repertoires in COVID-19. The assay was immunoSEQ multiplex PCR, and TCRdb's table has in-frame clones only and misses some. The data hold 100,000 to 150,000 clones, with 80% to 85% observed a single time. Sequencing was carried out using peripheral blood. These receptors originate from a man between 60 and 75 years old with acute or convalescent COVID-19. CDR3s include the opening cysteine and the closing phenylalanine or tryptophan. Fields, in order: J gene, clone size, D gene, V gene, CDR3 length, CDR3 DNA, CDR3 protein. The D gene is left open where the match is weak. For some rows the clone size is stated as once, few or many, or as a class when expanded; others skip it.

J: TRBJ2-7
size: NA
D: TRBD2
V: TRBV6-6
length: 12
DNA: TGTGCCTGTAGCGGGATATCCTACGAGCAGTACTTC
CDR3: CACSGISYEQYF

J: TRBJ1-5
size: NA
D: NA
V: TRBV12-5
length: 15
DNA: TGTGCTAGTGGTTTAATGGGGGCAGGCAATCAGCCCCAGCATTTT
CDR3: CASGLMGAGNQPQHF

J: TRBJ2-7
size: few
D: TRBD2
V: TRBV7-2
length: 16
DNA: TGTGCCAGCAACAAAATCGGACTAGCGGGAGAGTACGAGCAGTACTTC
CDR3: CASNKIGLAGEYEQYF

J: TRBJ2-7
size: NA
D: NA
V: TRBV6-6
length: 14
DNA: TGTGCCAGCAGAGGGCAAGCAGGGCAAGTCGAGCAGTACTTC
CDR3: CASRGQAGQVEQYF

J: TRBJ2-1
size: NA
D: NA
V: TRBV4-1
length: 15
DNA: TGCGCCAGCAATCGGGCGGGACTCGCGTACAATGAGCAGTTCTTC
CDR3: CASNRAGLAYNEQFF

J: TRBJ2-2
size: NA
D: NA
V: TRBV5-1
length: 14
DNA: TGCGCCAGCAGCGTACAACAGGGTTCCGGGGAGCTGTTTTTT
CDR3: CASSVQQGSGELFF

J: TRBJ2-1
size: NA
D: TRBD2
V: TRBV10-3
length: 14
DNA: TGTGCCATCAGTGAAAGTAGCGGGAACAATGAGCAGTTCTTC
CDR3: CAISESSGNNEQFF

J: TRBJ1-4
size: once
D: NA
V: TRBV6-1
length: 17
DNA: TGTGCCAGCAGTGAACAGGGAAGGGCCTCGGGTAATGAAAAACTGTTTTTT
CDR3: CASSEQGRASGNEKLFF

J: TRBJ2-3
size: once
D: TRBD1
V: TRBV5-1
length: 16
DNA: TGCGCCAGCAGCCGCGGTCCGGGACAGGGAATAGATACGCAGTATTTT
CDR3: CASSRGPGQGIDTQYF

J: TRBJ1-5
size: few
D: TRBD1
V: TRBV23-1
length: 16
DNA: TGCGCCAGCAGTCCGGCCGGGACAGGTAGCAATCAGCCCCAGCATTTT
CDR3: CASSPAGTGSNQPQHF

J: TRBJ2-7
size: NA
D: TRBD1
V: TRBV5-6
length: 11
DNA: TGTGCCAGCAGCTTAGGACAGGCGCAGTACTTC
CDR3: CASSLGQAQYF

J: TRBJ2-7
size: NA
D: NA
V: TRBV19
length: 14
DNA: TGTGCCAGTCGACAGGAATTTAGCTCCTACGAGCAGTACTTC
CDR3: CASRQEFSSYEQYF

J: TRBJ1-1
size: NA
D: NA
V: TRBV5-6
length: 14
DNA: TGTGCCAGCAGCTTGGTCGGGGGGAACACTGAAGCTTTCTTT
CDR3: CASSLVGGNTEAFF

J: TRBJ1-2
size: once
D: NA
V: TRBV7-2
length: 12
DNA: TGTGCCAGCAGCTCGACAGGCACTGGCTACACCTTC
CDR3: CASSSTGTGYTF

J: TRBJ1-5
size: NA
D: TRBD1
V: TRBV2
length: 19
DNA: TGTGCCAGCAGTGAAGCCCGGGGACAGGGGGCAATGGGCAATCAGCCCCAGCATTTT
CDR3: CASSEARGQGAMGNQPQHF

J: TRBJ1-1
size: NA
D: NA
V: TRBV5-1
length: 14
DNA: TGCGCCAGCAGCACCCGGGAGGGGGGTACTGAAGCTTTCTTT
CDR3: CASSTREGGTEAFF

J: TRBJ2-3
size: NA
D: TRBD2
V: TRBV6-5
length: 13
DNA: TGTGCCAGCGGACTAGCGGTCACAGATACGCAGTATTTT
CDR3: CASGLAVTDTQYF

J: TRBJ2-1
size: NA
D: TRBD2
V: TRBV7-2
length: 15
DNA: TGTGCCAGCAGCGCAAGCGGGAGGGCCGATAATGAGCAGTTCTTC
CDR3: CASSASGRADNEQFF

J: TRBJ1-5
size: NA
D: NA
V: TRBV19
length: 12
DNA: TGTGCCAGTAGCCCCCCCCACGGGGGAAGGCATTTT
CDR3: CASSPPHGGRHF

J: TRBJ2-7
size: NA
D: NA
V: TRBV28
length: 13
DNA: TGTGCCAGCCACCCTTCGAGTGGCTACGAGCAGTACTTC
CDR3: CASHPSSGYEQYF

J: TRBJ2-7
size: NA
D: TRBD1
V: TRBV15
length: 14
DNA: TGTGCCACCAGCGAGGGGACAGGGGGCTACGAGCAGTACTTC
CDR3: CATSEGTGGYEQYF

J: TRBJ2-7
size: once
D: NA
V: TRBV3-1/TRBV3-2
length: 14
DNA: TGTGCCAGCAGCCAAGAGTTTAGGGGGGGAGAGCAGTACTTC
CDR3: CASSQEFRGGEQYF